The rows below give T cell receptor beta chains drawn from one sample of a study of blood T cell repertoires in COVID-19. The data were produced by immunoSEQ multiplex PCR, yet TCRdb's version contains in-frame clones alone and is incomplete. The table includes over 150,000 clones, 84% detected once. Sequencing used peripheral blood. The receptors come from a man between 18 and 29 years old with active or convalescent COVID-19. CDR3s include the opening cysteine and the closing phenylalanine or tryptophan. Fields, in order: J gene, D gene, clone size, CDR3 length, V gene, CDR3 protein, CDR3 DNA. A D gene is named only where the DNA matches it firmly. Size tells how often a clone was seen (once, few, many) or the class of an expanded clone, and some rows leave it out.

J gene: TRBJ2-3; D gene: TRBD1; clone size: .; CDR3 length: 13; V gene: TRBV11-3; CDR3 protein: CASRKTGADTQYF; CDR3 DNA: TGTGCCAGCAGGAAAACAGGGGCAGATACGCAGTATTTT
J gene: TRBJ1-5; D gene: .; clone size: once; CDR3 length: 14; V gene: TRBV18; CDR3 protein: CASSPPSGNQPQHF; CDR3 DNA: TGTGCCAGCTCACCACCTTCGGGTAATCAGCCCCAGCATTTT
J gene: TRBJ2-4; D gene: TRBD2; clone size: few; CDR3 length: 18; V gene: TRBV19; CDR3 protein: CASSRGTSGRATQNIQYF; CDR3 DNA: TGTGCCAGTAGTAGAGGGACTAGCGGGAGGGCCACCCAAAACATTCAGTACTTC
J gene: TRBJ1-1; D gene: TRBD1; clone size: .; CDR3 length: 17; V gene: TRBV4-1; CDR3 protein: CASSRTGTGRGDTEAFF; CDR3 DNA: TGCGCCAGCAGCCGGACTGGGACAGGGAGGGGGGACACTGAAGCTTTCTTT
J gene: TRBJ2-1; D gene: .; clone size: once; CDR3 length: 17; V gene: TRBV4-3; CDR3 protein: CASSQDWLAGYYNEQFF; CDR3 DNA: TGCGCCAGCAGCCAAGATTGGCTAGCAGGCTATTACAATGAGCAGTTCTTC
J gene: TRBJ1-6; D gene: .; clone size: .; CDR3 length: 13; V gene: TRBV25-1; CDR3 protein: CASQQLYNSPLHF; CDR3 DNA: TGTGCCAGTCAACAGTTGTATAATTCACCCCTCCACTTT
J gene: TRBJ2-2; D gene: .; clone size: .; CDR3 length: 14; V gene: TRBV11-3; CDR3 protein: CASSLGKLTGELFF; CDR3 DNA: TGTGCCAGCAGCTTAGGAAAGCTCACCGGGGAGCTGTTTTTT
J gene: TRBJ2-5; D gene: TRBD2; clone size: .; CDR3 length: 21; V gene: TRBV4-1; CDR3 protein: CASSQFESGTSGGSWQETQYF; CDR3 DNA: TGCGCCAGCAGCCAGTTCGAGTCCGGGACTAGCGGGGGGTCATGGCAAGAGACCCAGTACTTC
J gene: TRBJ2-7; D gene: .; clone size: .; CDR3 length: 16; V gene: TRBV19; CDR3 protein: CASSMSAVGSTYEQYF; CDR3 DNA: TGTGCCAGTAGTATGTCGGCCGTCGGGAGCACCTACGAGCAGTACTTC
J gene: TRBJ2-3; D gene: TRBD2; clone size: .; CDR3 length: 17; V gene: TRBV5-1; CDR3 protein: CASSWDLAGGLTDTQYF; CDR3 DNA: TGCGCCAGCAGCTGGGATTTAGCGGGGGGCCTCACAGATACGCAGTATTTT
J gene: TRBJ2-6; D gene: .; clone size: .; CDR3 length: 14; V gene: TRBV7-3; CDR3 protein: CASSSLSGANVLTF; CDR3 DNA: TGTGCCAGCAGCTCCCTTTCTGGGGCCAACGTCCTGACTTTC
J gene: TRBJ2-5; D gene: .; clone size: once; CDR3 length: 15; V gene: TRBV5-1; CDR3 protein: CASSYRQGSGETQYF; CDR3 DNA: TGCGCCAGCAGCTATCGTCAGGGAAGCGGGGAGACCCAGTACTTC
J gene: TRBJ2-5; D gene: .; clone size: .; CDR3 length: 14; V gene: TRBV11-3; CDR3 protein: CASSSWTVQETQYF; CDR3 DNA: TGTGCCAGCAGCTCCTGGACAGTCCAAGAGACCCAGTACTTC
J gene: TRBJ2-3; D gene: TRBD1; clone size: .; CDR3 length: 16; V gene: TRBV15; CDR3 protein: CATSRDGTDSTDTQYF; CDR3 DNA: TGTGCCACCAGCAGAGATGGGACAGACAGCACAGATACGCAGTATTTT